The 3 T cell receptor beta chains reported below all come from one sample, sequenced in a study of blood T cell repertoires in COVID-19. Clones were read by immunoSEQ multiplex PCR, and TCRdb kept only the in-frame ones, dropping some. The table shows approximately 70,000 clones, with approximately 90% occurring only once. Sequencing was done on a sample of peripheral blood. Receptor source: a woman aged 60-75 years with active COVID-19.

This chain links TRBV30 with TRBJ1-6; D gene unclear. Trimming stripped 1 base from V and 6 bases from J, with 10 bases between. Germline CDR1 is GTSNPN and CDR2 is SVGIG (reference sequence). The CDR3 has 14 residues. The CDR3 sequence is CAWSAGNFNSPLHF. The DNA of the CDR3 is TGTGCCTGGAGTGCGGGAAATTTTAATTCACCCCTCCACTTT. The full variable domain, rest sourced from reference TRBV30 and TRBJ1-6, is SQTIHQWPATLVQPVGSPLSLECTVEGTSNPNLYWYRQAAGRGLQLLFYSVGIGQISSEVPQNLSASRPQDRQFILSSKKLLLSDSGFYLCAWSAGNFNSPLHFGNGTRLTVT.

This clone came up once. The gene calls are TRBV5-1 and TRBJ2-3; D is ambiguous. Trimming took off 4 bases at V and 4 bases at J, with 16 bases between the two ends. Looked up from germline, CDR1 is SGHRS and CDR2 is YFSETQ. CDR3 length equals 15 residues. The CDR3 spells CASSPDWFGPDTQYF. The CDR3 DNA reads TGCGCCAGCAGCCCGGATTGGTTTGGGCCAGATACGCAGTATTTT.

The chain employs TRBV3-1 (or the pseudogene TRBV3-2) and TRBJ2-7, with a tentative D call TRBD2 (6 bases). The CDR3 covers 12 residues. Germline V gives CDR1 LGHDT, CDR2 YNNKEL (reference sequence). The V end lost 3 bases, the J end lost 12 bases, and 15 bases lay between the germline ends. CDR3 sequence reads: CASSQRAGRLYF. CDR3 nucleotide sequence: TGTGCCAGCAGCCAGAGGGCGGGGCGCCTGTACTTC.